The sequence of this T cell receptor beta chain was determined in a study of spatial heterogeneity in lung cancer. Study-level information: As counted in raw reads, each unique TCR and UMI combination appeared more than ten times on average.

V dropped 2 bases and J dropped 11 bases, with 12 bases sitting between them. The germline V gene encodes CDR1 SEHNR and CDR2 FQNEAQ (reference sequence). The CDR3 has 12 amino acids. This clonotype was found once. TCRdb passed the 5' RACE reads through MiXCR, listing each CDR3 protein once. The table includes about 45,000 distinct CDR3 sequences, 22% detected once. Sample time point: blood at routine non-recurrence follow-up after resection. The sequence was collected from a female donor with early-stage non-small cell lung cancer. The chain has TRBV7-9 and TRBJ1-1, with D possibly TRBD1 on 6 matching bases. This specimen was PBMCs, taken at follow-up. The CDR3 here is CASSLRGQAAFF. The CDR3 DNA follows: TGTGCCAGCAGCTTACGGGGACAAGCGGCTTTCTTT.